The 14 T cell receptor beta chains in this list originate from one sample, sequenced in a study of blood T cells in healthy people across ages. Primers used in a second PCR of roughly 6 to 11 cycles were a sample-barcoded 5' primer and a J-beta primer mix. TCRdb called the 5' RACE reads again in MiXCR, with one record for every CDR3 protein. The table includes approximately 780,000 distinct CDR3 sequences, roughly 24% detected once. The same data also contributed to another study, on T cells of mothers and their children.

Sequenced sample: blood. The receptors were gathered from a boy aged 5 to 17 in good health.

J is TRBJ1-5 and V is TRBV12-3 or TRBV12-4; D is undetermined. CDR3 length: 14 amino acids. Trimming stripped 3 bases from V and 6 bases from J, with 12 bases between. Here the CDR3 reads CASSLKLPPQPQHF. The CDR3 region has the DNA TGTGCCAGCAGTTTGAAACTCCCTCCTCAGCCCCAGCATTTT.

This clonotype was observed a few times. The gene calls are TRBV15 and TRBJ2-3; 7 nucleotides agree with TRBD1. Per the germline V gene, CDR1 is LNHNV and CDR2 is YYDKDF (reference sequence). The CDR3 totals 17 residues. With 0 bases clipped from V and 5 bases from J, the junction kept 11 bases outside the gene matches. In nucleotides, the CDR3 is TGTGCCACCAGCAGAGATCGTTACAGGGGTTCGGGAGATACGCAGTATTTT. Translation: CATSRDRYRGSGDTQYF.

V and J are TRBV7-3 and TRBJ1-2; tentative D call: TRBD1 (5 bases). Germline-derived CDR1 and CDR2 are SGHTA and FQGTGA. V lost 2 bases, J lost 8 bases, and 15 bases lay in between. This CDR3 comprises 14 residues. CDR3 in DNA: TGTGCCAGCAGCTTATCCAGGGAGGAAGGAGGCTACACCTTC. Protein sequence: CASSLSREEGGYTF.

This clonotype was detected a few times. The chain has TRBV20-1 and TRBJ2-1; D possibly matches TRBD1 or TRBD2 (5 bases each). The V gene's germline CDR1 is DFQATT and CDR2 SNEGSKA (reference sequence). V shed 3 bases and J shed 0 bases, with 12 bases lying between them. The CDR3 has 15 residues. The CDR3 region has the DNA TGCAGTGCTAGGGAGGACACCAGCTCCTACAATGAGCAGTTCTTC. This codes for CSAREDTSSYNEQFF.

The sample holds a few counts of this clonotype. The chain recombines TRBV27 with TRBJ2-5; D is possibly TRBD1 (5 bases). There are 14 residues in the CDR3. V shed 3 bases and J shed 4 bases, with 12 bases lying between them. Germline loops: CDR1 MNHEY, CDR2 SMNVEV (reference sequence). The CDR3 sequence is CASSFAQGLETQYF. CDR3 DNA sequence: TGTGCCAGCAGTTTCGCGCAGGGTTTAGAGACCCAGTACTTC.

The chain couples TRBV4-1 to TRBJ2-1, with no clear D. The length of the CDR3 is 15 residues. V was shortened by 5 bases and J by 0 bases, with 11 bases between the two germline ends. The germline V gene encodes CDR1 MGHRA and CDR2 YSYEKL. The CDR3 region has the DNA TGCGCCAGCAGCTCAACATTTAGCTCCTACAATGAGCAGTTCTTC. This encodes CASSSTFSSYNEQFF.

This clonotype has more than one count but fewer than ten. The V call is TRBV9, the J call TRBJ2-3; no reliable D call. The CDR3 runs to 16 residues. The V gene lost 3 bases and the J gene lost 0 bases, with 14 bases spanning the gap. The V gene's germline CDR1 is SGDLS and CDR2 YYNGEE. The CDR3 loop is CASSENHERSTDTQYF. CDR3 coding DNA: TGTGCCAGCAGCGAGAATCACGAAAGGAGCACAGATACGCAGTATTTT.

This clonotype has only a few counts. This sequence joins TRBV19 and TRBJ1-2, with TRBD1 matching over 7 bases. The V gene's germline CDR1 is LNHDA and CDR2 SQIVND (reference sequence). This CDR3 region has 14 residues. V was pared by 3 bases and J by 6 bases, with 7 bases of the junction left unmatched. The CDR3 DNA reads TGTGCCAGTAGTATTCCCGGGACAGCCGATGGCTACACCTTC. Protein: CASSIPGTADGYTF.

Remarks on this clonotype: Germline and junction disagree at one end, which may indicate a read error. The genes are TRBV7-6 and TRBJ2-5; 7 nucleotides agree with TRBD1. This CDR3 contains 15 residues. The germline gives CDR1 SGHVS, CDR2 FNYEAQ. The CDR3 DNA follows: TGTGCCAGCAGCGCAAGTGGACAGGTGGGAGAGCCCCAGTACTTC. It codes for CASSASGQVGEPQYF.

Comments on this clonotype: An end of the junction differs from the germline gene, which may be a read error. The rearrangement joins TRBV10-3 to TRBJ1-3; D is possibly TRBD1 (5 bases). The CDR3 is 15 residues long. CDR1 ENHRY and CDR2 SYGVKD come from the germline V gene. CDR3 residues: CAIAGGGSSGSTIYF. CDR3 DNA: TGTGCCATCGCCGGGGGGGGAAGCTCTGGAAGCACCATATATTTT.

The chain combines TRBV15 with TRBJ2-7; D perhaps matches TRBD1 (5 bases). The CDR3 is made up of 12 amino acids. The V and J ends lost 10 bases and 4 bases respectively, with 14 bases between them. Germline V gives CDR1 LNHNV, CDR2 YYDKDF (reference sequence). CDR3 amino acids: CAISDNGYEQYF. For the CDR3, the DNA is TGTGCCATCTCGGACAACGGATACGAGCAGTACTTC.

This chain uses TRBV20-1 with TRBJ2-5; a possible D gene is TRBD2 (6 bases). Germline loops: CDR1 DFQATT, CDR2 SNEGSKA (reference sequence). Deletions cut 0 bases from V and 4 bases from J, with 15 bases between. CDR3 length: 15 residues. CDR3 loop: CSARDLSGVLETQYF. The CDR3 coding sequence is TGCAGTGCTAGAGATCTTTCGGGGGTTCTAGAGACCCAGTACTTC.

The rearrangement links TRBV9 to TRBJ2-7, with TRBD1 matching over 7 bases. V gave up 3 bases and J gave up 3 bases; unmatched junction bases: 6. The CDR3 runs to 14 residues. Per germline, CDR1 SGDLS and CDR2 YYNGEE. The CDR3 loop is CASSETTGVYEQYF. The CDR3 DNA reads as TGTGCCAGCAGCGAGACTACAGGGGTCTACGAGCAGTACTTC.

The chain links TRBV5-1 to TRBJ2-7, with 9 bases aligning to TRBD1. J was trimmed by 3 bases and V by 4 bases; bases with no gene match: 8. The CDR3 has 15 amino acids. Per germline, CDR1 SGHRS and CDR2 YFSETQ. The DNA of the CDR3 is TGCGCCAGCAGCAGGGGGCCGGACAGGGGCTACGAGCAGTACTTC. As protein: CASSRGPDRGYEQYF.